This T cell receptor beta chain was captured by sequencing in a study of response to subunit inactivated influenza vaccine. MiXCR, run by TCRdb on the RT-PCR reads, gives a single entry per CDR3 protein. This table holds 450,000 to 600,000 distinct CDR3 sequences, 16% found once. V was trimmed by 6 bases and J by 5 bases, leaving 11 bases between them. CDR3 length equals 12 residues. This clonotype was counted only a few times. Source: CD4+ T cells sorted from PBMCs, taken 23 to 25 months after vaccination. The TCR originated in a man aged 45 to 75 who received an inactivated influenza vaccine. This chain joins TRBV12-3 or TRBV12-4 and TRBJ2-7; the D gene is possibly TRBD1 (6 bases). CDR3: CASRQGLDEQYF. In DNA, the CDR3 is TGTGCCAGCAGGCAGGGGTTGGACGAGCAGTACTTC.